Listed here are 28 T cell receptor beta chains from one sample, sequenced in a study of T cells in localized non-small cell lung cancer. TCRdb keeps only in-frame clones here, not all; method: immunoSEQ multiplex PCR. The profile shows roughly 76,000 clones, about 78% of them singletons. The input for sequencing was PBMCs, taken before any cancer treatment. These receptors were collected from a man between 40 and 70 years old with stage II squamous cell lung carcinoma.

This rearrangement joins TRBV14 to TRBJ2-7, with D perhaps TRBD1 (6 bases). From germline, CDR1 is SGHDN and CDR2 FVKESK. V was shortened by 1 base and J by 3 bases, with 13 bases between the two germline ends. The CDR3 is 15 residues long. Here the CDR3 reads CASSQVNRDDYEQYF. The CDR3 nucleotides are TGTGCCAGCAGCCAAGTGAACAGGGATGACTACGAGCAGTACTTC.

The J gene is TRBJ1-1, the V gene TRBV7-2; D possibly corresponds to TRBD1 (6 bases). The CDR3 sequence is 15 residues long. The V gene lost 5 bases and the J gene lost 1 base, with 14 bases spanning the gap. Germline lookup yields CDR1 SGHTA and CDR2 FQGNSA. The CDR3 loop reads CASSKGGFGNTEAFF. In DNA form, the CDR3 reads TGTGCCAGCAGCAAAGGGGGGTTCGGGAACACTGAAGCTTTCTTT.

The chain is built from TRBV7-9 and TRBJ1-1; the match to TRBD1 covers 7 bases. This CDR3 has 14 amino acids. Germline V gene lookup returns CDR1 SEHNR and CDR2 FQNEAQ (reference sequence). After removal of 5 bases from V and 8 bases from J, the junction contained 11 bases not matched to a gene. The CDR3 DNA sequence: TGTGCCAGCAGCCTTGGGACAGATGGGGACGAAGCTTTCTTT. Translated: CASSLGTDGDEAFF.

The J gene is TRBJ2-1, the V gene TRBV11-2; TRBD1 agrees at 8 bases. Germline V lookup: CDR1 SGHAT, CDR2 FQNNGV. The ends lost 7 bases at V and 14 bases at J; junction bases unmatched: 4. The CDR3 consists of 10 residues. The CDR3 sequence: CASKGQEKFF. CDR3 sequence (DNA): TGTGCCAGCAAGGGACAGGAGAAGTTCTTC.

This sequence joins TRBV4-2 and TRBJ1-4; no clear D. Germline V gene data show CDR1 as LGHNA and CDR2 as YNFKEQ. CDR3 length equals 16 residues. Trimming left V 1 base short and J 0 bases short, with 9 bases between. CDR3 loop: CASSQASYTTNEKLFF. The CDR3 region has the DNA TGTGCCAGCAGCCAAGCCTCATATACAACTAATGAAAAACTGTTTTTT.

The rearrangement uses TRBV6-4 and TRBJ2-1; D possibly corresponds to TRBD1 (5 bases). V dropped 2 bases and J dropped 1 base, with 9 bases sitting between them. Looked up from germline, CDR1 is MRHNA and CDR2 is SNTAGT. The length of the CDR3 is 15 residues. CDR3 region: CASSDLGASYNEQFF. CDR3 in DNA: TGTGCCAGCAGTGACCTTGGGGCTTCCTACAATGAGCAGTTCTTC.

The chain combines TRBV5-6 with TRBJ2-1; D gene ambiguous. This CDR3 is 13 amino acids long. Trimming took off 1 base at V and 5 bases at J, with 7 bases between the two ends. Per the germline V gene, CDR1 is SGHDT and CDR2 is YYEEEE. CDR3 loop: CASSLPADNEQFF. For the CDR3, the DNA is TGTGCCAGCAGCTTGCCCGCAGACAATGAGCAGTTCTTC.

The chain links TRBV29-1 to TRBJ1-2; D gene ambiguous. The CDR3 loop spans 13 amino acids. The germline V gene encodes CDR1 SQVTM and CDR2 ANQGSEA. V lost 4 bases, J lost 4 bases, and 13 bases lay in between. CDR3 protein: CSVVTGSFYGYTF. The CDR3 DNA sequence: TGCAGCGTTGTGACGGGATCGTTCTATGGCTACACCTTC.

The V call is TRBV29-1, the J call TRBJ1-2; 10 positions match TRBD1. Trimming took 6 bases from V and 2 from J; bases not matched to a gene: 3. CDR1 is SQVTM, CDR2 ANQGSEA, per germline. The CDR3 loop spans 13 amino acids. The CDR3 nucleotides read TGCAGCGTCGGGACAGGGGCCAACTATGGCTACACCTTC. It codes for CSVGTGANYGYTF.

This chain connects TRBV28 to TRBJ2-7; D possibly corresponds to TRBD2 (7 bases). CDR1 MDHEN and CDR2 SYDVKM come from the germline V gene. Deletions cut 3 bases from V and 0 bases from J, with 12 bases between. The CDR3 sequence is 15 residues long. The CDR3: CASSLGGAGSYEQYF. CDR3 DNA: TGTGCCAGCAGTTTGGGGGGGGCCGGCTCCTACGAGCAGTACTTC.

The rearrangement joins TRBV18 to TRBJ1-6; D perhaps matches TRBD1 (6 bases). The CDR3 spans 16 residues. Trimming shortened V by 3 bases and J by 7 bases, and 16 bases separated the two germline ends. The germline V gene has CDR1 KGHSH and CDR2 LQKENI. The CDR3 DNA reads TGTGCCAGCTCACCGAGACAGGACAGATCCAATTCACCCCTCCACTTT. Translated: CASSPRQDRSNSPLHF. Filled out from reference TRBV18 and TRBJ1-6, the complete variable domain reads NAGVMQNPRHLVRRRGQEARLRCSPMKGHSHVYWYRQLPEEGLKFMVYLQKENIIDESGMPKERFSAEFPKEGPSILRIQQVVRGDSAAYFCASSPRQDRSNSPLHFGNGTRLTVT.

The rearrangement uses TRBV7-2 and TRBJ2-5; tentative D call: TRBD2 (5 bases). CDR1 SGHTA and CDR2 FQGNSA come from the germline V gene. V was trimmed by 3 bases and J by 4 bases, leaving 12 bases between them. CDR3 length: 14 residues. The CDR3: CASSLESRAETQYF. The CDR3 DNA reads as TGTGCCAGCAGCTTGGAGTCGAGGGCAGAGACCCAGTACTTC. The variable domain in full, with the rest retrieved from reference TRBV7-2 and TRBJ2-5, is GAGVSQSPSNKVTEKGKDVELRCDPISGHTALYWYRQSLGQGLEFLIYFQGNSAPDKSGLPSDRFSAERTGGSVSTLTIQRTQQEDSAVYLCASSLESRAETQYFGPGTRLLVL.

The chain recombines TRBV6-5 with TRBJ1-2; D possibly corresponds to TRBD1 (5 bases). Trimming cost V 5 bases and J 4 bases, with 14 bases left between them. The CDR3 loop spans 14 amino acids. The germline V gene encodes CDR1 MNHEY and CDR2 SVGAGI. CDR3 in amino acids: CASSEGSGGYGYTF. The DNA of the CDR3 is TGTGCCAGCAGTGAAGGGTCGGGGGGCTATGGCTACACCTTC.

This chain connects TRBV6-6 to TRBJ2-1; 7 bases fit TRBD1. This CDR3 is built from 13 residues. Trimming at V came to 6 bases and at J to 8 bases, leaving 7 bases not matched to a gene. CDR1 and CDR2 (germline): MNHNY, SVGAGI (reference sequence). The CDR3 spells CASSQTGWDEQFF. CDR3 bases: TGTGCCAGCAGCCAGACAGGGTGGGATGAGCAGTTCTTC.

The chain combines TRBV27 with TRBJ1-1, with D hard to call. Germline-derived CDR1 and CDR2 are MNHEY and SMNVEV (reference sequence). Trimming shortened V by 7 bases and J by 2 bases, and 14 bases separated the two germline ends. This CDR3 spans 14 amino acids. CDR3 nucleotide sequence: TGTGCCAGCAACTCAGTTGGAGGAAACACTGAAGCTTTCTTT. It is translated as CASNSVGGNTEAFF.

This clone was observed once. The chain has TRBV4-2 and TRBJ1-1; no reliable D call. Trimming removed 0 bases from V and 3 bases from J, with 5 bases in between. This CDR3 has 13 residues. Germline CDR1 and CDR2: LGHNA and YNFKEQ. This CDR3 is CASSQDRDTEAFF. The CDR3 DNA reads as TGTGCCAGCAGCCAAGATCGGGACACTGAAGCTTTCTTT.

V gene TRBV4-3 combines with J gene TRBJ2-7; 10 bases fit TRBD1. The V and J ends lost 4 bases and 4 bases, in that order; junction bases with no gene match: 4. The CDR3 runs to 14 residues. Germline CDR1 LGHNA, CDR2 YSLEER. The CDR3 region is CASSRDRGMYEQYF. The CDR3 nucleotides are TGCGCCAGCAGCCGGGACAGGGGAATGTACGAGCAGTACTTC.

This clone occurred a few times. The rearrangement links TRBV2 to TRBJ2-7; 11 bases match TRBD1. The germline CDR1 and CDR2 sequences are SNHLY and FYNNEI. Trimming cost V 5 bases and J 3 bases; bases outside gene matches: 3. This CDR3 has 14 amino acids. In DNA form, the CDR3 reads TGTGCCAGCAGTCCGGGACAGGGGGTCTACGAGCAGTACTTC. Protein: CASSPGQGVYEQYF.

CDR3 in DNA: TGTGCCAGCTCACCATGGGGCGTTGGGCGGGAGTTTGAAAATGAGCAGTTCTTC. Translating it yields CASSPWGVGREFENEQFF. V and J are TRBV18 and TRBJ2-1; 7 positions agree with TRBD2. Trimming at V came to 2 bases and at J to 7 bases, leaving 17 bases not matched to a gene. The CDR3 spans 18 residues. Germline V gene data show CDR1 as KGHSH and CDR2 as LQKENI.

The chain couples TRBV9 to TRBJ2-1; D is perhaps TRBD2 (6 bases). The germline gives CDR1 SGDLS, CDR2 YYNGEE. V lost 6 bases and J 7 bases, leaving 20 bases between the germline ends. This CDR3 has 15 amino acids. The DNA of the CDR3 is TGTGCCAGCACGGTCGGCGGGGAGAGGGAGAATGAGCAGTTCTTC. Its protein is CASTVGGERENEQFF.

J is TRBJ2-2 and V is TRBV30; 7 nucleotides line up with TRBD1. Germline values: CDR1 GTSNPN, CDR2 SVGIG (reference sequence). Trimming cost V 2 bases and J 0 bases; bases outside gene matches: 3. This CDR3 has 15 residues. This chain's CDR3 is CAWSTGTANTGELFF. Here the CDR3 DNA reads TGTGCCTGGAGTACCGGGACAGCGAACACCGGGGAGCTGTTTTTT.

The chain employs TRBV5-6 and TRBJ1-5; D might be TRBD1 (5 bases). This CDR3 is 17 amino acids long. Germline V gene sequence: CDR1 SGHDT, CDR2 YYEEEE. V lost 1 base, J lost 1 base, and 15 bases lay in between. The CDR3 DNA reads TGTGCCAGCAGCTTGTGGGGGACCCGGGTGAGCAATCAGCCCCAGCATTTT. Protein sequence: CASSLWGTRVSNQPQHF.

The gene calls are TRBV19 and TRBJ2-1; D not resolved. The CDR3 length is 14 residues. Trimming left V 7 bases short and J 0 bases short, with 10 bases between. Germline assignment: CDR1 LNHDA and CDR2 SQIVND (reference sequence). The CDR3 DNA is TGTGCCAGTAACCCGAGGAGCTCCTACAATGAGCAGTTCTTC. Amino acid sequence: CASNPRSSYNEQFF.

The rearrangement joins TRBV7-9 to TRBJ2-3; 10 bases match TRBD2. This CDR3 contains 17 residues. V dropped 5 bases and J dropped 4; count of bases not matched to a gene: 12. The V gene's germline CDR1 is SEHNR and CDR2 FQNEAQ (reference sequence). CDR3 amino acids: CASSPPKASGGADTQYF. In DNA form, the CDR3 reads TGTGCCAGCAGCCCCCCCAAGGCTAGCGGGGGCGCAGATACGCAGTATTTT.

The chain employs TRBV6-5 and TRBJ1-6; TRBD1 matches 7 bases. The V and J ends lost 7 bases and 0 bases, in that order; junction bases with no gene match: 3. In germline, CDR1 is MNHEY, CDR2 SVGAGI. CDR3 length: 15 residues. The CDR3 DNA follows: TGTGCCAGCACCGGGGACAGCTCCTATAATTCACCCCTCCACTTT. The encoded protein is CASTGDSSYNSPLHF.

The CDR3 spells CASKDRANTGELFF. The CDR3, as DNA: TGTGCCAGCAAGGACAGAGCGAACACCGGGGAGCTGTTTTTT. The genes are TRBV7-9 and TRBJ2-2; possibly TRBD1 for D (6 bases). This CDR3 is 14 amino acids long. Germline V gene data show CDR1 as SEHNR and CDR2 as FQNEAQ (reference sequence). V was cut by 7 bases and J by 0 bases, with 9 bases left in between.

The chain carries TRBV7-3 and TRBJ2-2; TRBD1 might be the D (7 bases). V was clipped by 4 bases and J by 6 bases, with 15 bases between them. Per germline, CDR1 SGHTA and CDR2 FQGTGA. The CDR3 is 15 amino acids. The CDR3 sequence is CASSSPGGLAGELFF. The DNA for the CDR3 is TGTGCCAGCAGCTCACCAGGGGGGCTAGCCGGGGAGCTGTTTTTT.

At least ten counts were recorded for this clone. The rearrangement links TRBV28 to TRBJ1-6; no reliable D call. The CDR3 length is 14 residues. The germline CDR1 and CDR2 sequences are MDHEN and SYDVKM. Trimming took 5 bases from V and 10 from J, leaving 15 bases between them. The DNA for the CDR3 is TGTGCCAGCAGTAGCGGACTCTGGGGATCACCCCTCCACTTT. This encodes CASSSGLWGSPLHF. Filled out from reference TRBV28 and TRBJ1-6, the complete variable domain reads DVKVTQSSRYLVKRTGEKVFLECVQDMDHENMFWYRQDPGLGLRLIYFSYDVKMKEKGDIPEGYSVSREKKERFSLILESASTNQTSMYLCASSSGLWGSPLHFGNGTRLTVT.